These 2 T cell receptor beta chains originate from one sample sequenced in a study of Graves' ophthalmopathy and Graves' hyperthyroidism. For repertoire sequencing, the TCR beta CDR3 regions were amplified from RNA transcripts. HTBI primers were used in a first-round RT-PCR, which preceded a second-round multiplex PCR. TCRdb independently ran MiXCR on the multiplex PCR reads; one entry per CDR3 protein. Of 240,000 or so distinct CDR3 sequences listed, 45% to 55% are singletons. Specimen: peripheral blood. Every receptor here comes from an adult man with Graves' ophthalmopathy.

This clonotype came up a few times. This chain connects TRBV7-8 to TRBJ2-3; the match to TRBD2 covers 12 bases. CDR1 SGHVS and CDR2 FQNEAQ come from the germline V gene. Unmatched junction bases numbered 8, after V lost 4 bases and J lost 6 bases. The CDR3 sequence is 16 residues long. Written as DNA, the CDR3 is TGTGCCAGCAGCTCCGCGACTAGCGGGAGAGGGGATACGCAGTATTTT. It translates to CASSSATSGRGDTQYF.

CDR3 coding DNA: TGCAGCGTGACGTTACGAGGGGGGAGGGCCGGGGAGCTGTTTTTT. Translation: CSVTLRGGRAGELFF. This chain joins TRBV29-1 and TRBJ2-2; possibly TRBD2 for D (7 bases). CDR1 and CDR2 from the germline V gene are SQVTM and ANQGSEA. This CDR3 comprises 15 residues. V lost 6 bases, J lost 6 bases, and 20 bases lay in between.